These 2 T cell receptor beta chains originate from one sample sequenced in a study of blood T cell repertoires in COVID-19. The repertoire was sequenced with immunoSEQ multiplex PCR; TCRdb's copy has only in-frame clones and lacks some. Of a few hundred thousand clones listed, approximately 91% are singletons. Sequenced input: PBMCs or T cells enriched from blood (not recorded which). These receptors came from a woman in her 40s who had been exposed to COVID-19.

This clone was recorded once. This rearrangement joins TRBV5-5 to TRBJ2-2, with 9 bases identical to TRBD1. V lost 1 base, J lost 5 bases, and 3 bases stayed unmatched. Per germline, CDR1 SGHKS and CDR2 YYEKEE (reference sequence). CDR3 length: 15 amino acids. Here the CDR3 reads CASSLNRGRTGELFF. The DNA for the CDR3 is TGTGCCAGCAGCTTGAACAGGGGGCGAACCGGGGAGCTGTTTTTT.

The chain is built from TRBV7-2 and TRBJ2-1; D unresolved. The germline V and J ends were trimmed by 1 base and 8 bases, with 18 bases remaining between them. The germline CDR1 and CDR2 sequences are SGHTA and FQGNSA. CDR3 length: 16 residues. The CDR3 spells CASSLDSYRRGDEQFF. DNA for the CDR3: TGTGCCAGCAGCTTAGATAGTTATCGCCGCGGCGATGAGCAGTTCTTC.